The next 29 T cell receptor beta chains were all read from a single sample in a study of blood T cell repertoires in COVID-19. Method: immunoSEQ multiplex PCR; TCRdb's copy keeps in-frame clones and lacks some. The sample records roughly 200,000 clones, 88% being singletons. The specimen sequenced was peripheral blood. The receptor source for this set is a man aged 35 to 55 with active or convalescent COVID-19.

The genes are TRBV5-6 and TRBJ2-3, with D perhaps matching TRBD1 (6 bases). CDR1 is SGHDT, CDR2 YYEEEE, per germline. The germline V and J ends were trimmed by 2 bases and 4 bases, with 11 bases remaining between them. The CDR3 totals 14 residues. The CDR3 nucleotides are TGTGCCAGCAGCTTAAGGACAGTATCAGATACGCAGTATTTT. Its translation: CASSLRTVSDTQYF.

CDR3 sequence: CASSLDSYNEQFF. The CDR3 nucleotides are TGTGCCAGCAGCTTGGACAGCTACAATGAGCAGTTCTTC. This sequence joins TRBV4-2 and TRBJ2-1, with D maybe TRBD1 (6 bases). Trimming stripped 5 bases from V and 3 bases from J, with 8 bases between. Germline V CDR1 and CDR2: LGHNA, YNFKEQ. The CDR3 runs to 13 residues.

The genes are TRBV18 and TRBJ2-2; D not resolved. The CDR3 contains 18 residues. V shed 1 base and J shed 0 bases, with 15 bases lying between them. Germline assignment: CDR1 KGHSH and CDR2 LQKENI. The CDR3 sequence: CASSPRIIETSNTGELFF. For the CDR3, the DNA is TGTGCCAGCTCACCACGGATCATCGAGACATCGAACACCGGGGAGCTGTTTTTT.

The rearrangement joins TRBV10-3 to TRBJ2-6; D may be TRBD2 (7 bases). CDR1 is ENHRY and CDR2 is SYGVKD in the germline V gene. The CDR3 consists of 16 residues. Trimming pared 8 bases from V and 2 bases from J, leaving 16 bases between. CDR3: CAIGLGGGAGANVLTF. The CDR3 DNA reads as TGTGCCATCGGATTAGGGGGGGGTGCTGGGGCCAACGTCCTGACTTTC.

This clone is a singleton in its sample. CDR3 nucleotides: TGTGCCAGCAGCCGGGAGGGCCTAAACACTGAAGCTTTCTTT. Translated, it gives CASSREGLNTEAFF. V usage is TRBV6-2 or TRBV6-3 and J usage is TRBJ1-1, with D uncertain. V was trimmed by 6 bases and J by 2 bases, leaving 13 bases between them. CDR1 is MNHEY and CDR2 is SVGEGT in the germline V gene. This CDR3 has 14 amino acids.

The rearrangement uses TRBV12-3 or TRBV12-4 and TRBJ1-4, with no clear D. V was clipped by 3 bases and J by 7 bases, with 6 bases between them. The CDR3 length is 12 residues. CDR3 region: CASSLGGEKLFF. The CDR3 DNA sequence: TGTGCCAGCAGTTTGGGAGGTGAAAAACTGTTTTTT.

The V and J genes are TRBV19 and TRBJ1-2; no firm D call. V lost 1 base, J lost 4 bases, and 10 bases lay in between. Germline CDR1 and CDR2: LNHDA and SQIVND (reference sequence). The CDR3 has 14 residues. In nucleotides, the CDR3 is TGTGCCAGTAGTATAGTAGGAGGGTCCTATGGCTACACCTTC. This translates into CASSIVGGSYGYTF.

The chain is built from TRBV7-9 and TRBJ2-1; tentative D call: TRBD1 (6 bases). V was clipped by 1 base and J by 7 bases, with 11 bases between them. CDR1 and CDR2 (germline): SEHNR, FQNEAQ (reference sequence). This CDR3 spans 14 amino acids. CDR3 DNA: TGTGCCAGCAGCTTAGAACTAGGGGGAAATGAGCAGTTCTTC. Translation: CASSLELGGNEQFF.

The rearrangement joins TRBV5-6 to TRBJ2-3; a possible D gene is TRBD1 (6 bases). The CDR3 covers 16 residues. Trimming removed 0 bases at V and 4 bases at J, with 15 bases between. The germline V gene encodes CDR1 SGHDT and CDR2 YYEEEE. The CDR3 sequence: CASSLADLRGADTQYF. The CDR3 DNA sequence: TGTGCCAGCAGCTTGGCCGATCTCAGGGGAGCAGATACGCAGTATTTT.

The chain carries TRBV18 and TRBJ1-1, with 8 bases that match TRBD1. This CDR3 region has 14 residues. Looked up from germline, CDR1 is KGHSH and CDR2 is LQKENI. After removal of 6 bases from V and 3 bases from J, the junction contained 6 bases not matched to a gene. As DNA, the CDR3 is TGTGCCAGCTCGCAATCGACAGGGGACACTGAAGCTTTCTTT. It is translated as CASSQSTGDTEAFF.

This chain links TRBV2 with TRBJ1-2; D is possibly TRBD1 (6 bases). The germline gives CDR1 SNHLY, CDR2 FYNNEI. CDR3 length equals 13 residues. Trimming pared 8 bases from V and 4 bases from J, leaving 14 bases between. The CDR3 DNA reads as TGTGCCAGCGGACAGCCTAGTCGCTATGGCTACACCTTC. Protein product: CASGQPSRYGYTF.

The chain recombines TRBV5-1 with TRBJ2-7; 9 bases map to TRBD1. The CDR3 has 14 residues. V trimming: 0 bases; J trimming: 7 bases; junction bases outside the gene matches: 5. Per germline, CDR1 SGHRS and CDR2 YFSETQ. CDR3 nucleotides: TGCGCCAGCAGCTTGGACAGGGGGCTATGGGAGCAGTACTTC. It encodes CASSLDRGLWEQYF.

This chain joins TRBV7-2 and TRBJ2-5; D possibly corresponds to TRBD2 (5 bases). CDR1 is SGHTA and CDR2 is FQGNSA in the germline V gene. This CDR3 is built from 19 residues. V was pared by 5 bases and J by 5 bases, with 30 bases between. CDR3 protein: CASSPRRGIGSLAGETQYF. The CDR3 region has the DNA TGTGCCAGCAGCCCTAGACGAGGAATCGGATCCCTAGCTGGGGAGACCCAGTACTTC. The whole variable domain, remainder taken from reference TRBV7-2 and TRBJ2-5, is GAGVSQSPSNKVTEKGKDVELRCDPISGHTALYWYRQSLGQGLEFLIYFQGNSAPDKSGLPSDRFSAERTGGSVSTLTIQRTQQEDSAVYLCASSPRRGIGSLAGETQYFGPGTRLLVL.

This clone was found once. The V call is TRBV7-2, the J call TRBJ1-5; D gene ambiguous. Germline-derived CDR1 and CDR2 are SGHTA and FQGNSA. The CDR3 runs 15 residues. Trimming stripped 3 bases from V and 3 bases from J, with 12 bases between. The DNA for the CDR3 is TGTGCCAGCAGCTTTAGAACAGAGTTCAATCAGCCCCAGCATTTT. Amino acids: CASSFRTEFNQPQHF.

This clone was detected only once. CDR3 in DNA: TGTGCCAGCAGCCCAACCGGGGGAAACACCATATATTTT. As protein: CASSPTGGNTIYF. J is TRBJ1-3 and V is TRBV11-3; D is unclear. Germline-derived CDR1 and CDR2 are SGHNT and YENEEA. V was trimmed by 5 bases and J by 4 bases, leaving 9 bases between them. CDR3 size: 13 residues.

V usage is TRBV5-4 and J usage is TRBJ2-5; 7 nucleotides agree with TRBD2. Losses at the gene ends were 3 bases for V and 2 bases for J; bases not matched to a gene: 4. This CDR3 contains 14 residues. Germline lookup yields CDR1 SGHNT and CDR2 YYREEE (reference sequence). The CDR3 bases are TGTGCCAGCAGCTCGGGACTACAACAAGAGACCCAGTACTTC. Its translation: CASSSGLQQETQYF.

The chain couples TRBV6-1 to TRBJ2-7, with D tentatively TRBD2 (6 bases). This CDR3 has 13 residues. The V and J ends lost 3 bases and 3 bases respectively, with 9 bases between them. CDR1 is MNHNS, CDR2 SASEGT, per germline. The chain's CDR3 is CASSEEGYYEQYF. In nucleotides, the CDR3 is TGTGCCAGCAGTGAGGAGGGGTACTACGAGCAGTACTTC.

This chain joins TRBV3-1 (or the pseudogene TRBV3-2) and TRBJ1-2; D remains ambiguous. This CDR3 is 14 amino acids long. The V gene lost 3 bases and the J gene lost 8 bases, with 16 bases spanning the gap. Germline CDR1 is LGHDT and CDR2 is YNNKEL (reference sequence). The CDR3 sequence: CASSQPGAGSGYTF. In DNA, the CDR3 is TGTGCCAGCAGCCAGCCGGGAGCGGGGTCAGGCTACACCTTC.

The CDR3 region is CASSFQQELNTEAFF. The CDR3 nucleotides read TGTGCCAGCAGCTTTCAACAGGAGCTGAACACTGAAGCTTTCTTT. The rearrangement uses TRBV7-8 and TRBJ1-1; possibly TRBD1 for D (5 bases). The CDR3 contains 15 residues. The germline V gene has CDR1 SGHVS and CDR2 FQNEAQ. Trimming stripped 3 bases from V and 0 bases from J, with 11 bases between.

The chain combines TRBV6-2 or TRBV6-3 with TRBJ2-6; 7 bases fit TRBD2. This CDR3 is built from 15 residues. Losses at the gene ends were 4 bases for V and 13 bases for J; bases not matched to a gene: 13. CDR1 is MNHEY and CDR2 is SVGEGT in the germline V gene. The CDR3 region has the DNA TGTGCCAGCAGTTCGTCCGGGGACTACCTCCAAGTCCTGACTTTC. Encoded protein: CASSSSGDYLQVLTF.

This chain links TRBV7-9 with TRBJ1-1, with TRBD1 as a possible D gene (5 bases). The CDR3 covers 15 residues. CDR1 and CDR2 from the germline V gene are SEHNR and FQNEAQ (reference sequence). V lost 2 bases, J lost 5 bases, and 15 bases lay in between. CDR3 sequence (DNA): TGTGCCAGCAGCTTAAGTATTGGGGGGATGACTGAAGCTTTCTTT. Its protein product is CASSLSIGGMTEAFF.

This sequence joins TRBV27 and TRBJ2-7, with no clear D. Germline V CDR1 and CDR2: MNHEY, SMNVEV (reference sequence). This CDR3 comprises 16 residues. The V end lost 5 bases, the J end lost 0 bases, and 17 bases lay between the germline ends. CDR3 loop: CASSPWRSPYSYEQYF. The CDR3, as DNA: TGTGCCAGCAGTCCTTGGAGAAGCCCTTACTCCTACGAGCAGTACTTC.

The rearrangement uses TRBV27 and TRBJ2-7; perhaps TRBD1 as D (6 bases). Between the trimmed V and J ends, which lost 6 bases and 4 bases, there was a span of 16 bases. CDR1 MNHEY and CDR2 SMNVEV come from the germline V gene (reference sequence). The CDR3 consists of 14 residues. CDR3 sequence (DNA): TGTGCCAGCAGCGACTACAGGGACGGGTACGAGCAGTACTTC. Translation: CASSDYRDGYEQYF.

V gene TRBV12-5 combines with J gene TRBJ1-1, with a weak D call TRBD1 (5 bases). Germline V gene data show CDR1 as LGHNT and CDR2 as FRNRAP. Trimming removed 4 bases at V and 7 bases at J, with 19 bases between. The CDR3 extends over 15 amino acids. The CDR3 nucleotides read TGTGCTAGTGGTTCACTCGGGGCCAGGCGGGATGAAGCTTTCTTT. It translates to CASGSLGARRDEAFF.

The rearrangement joins TRBV2 to TRBJ2-3, with 9 positions matching TRBD2. The CDR3 consists of 15 residues. Germline V gives CDR1 SNHLY, CDR2 FYNNEI. Trimming cost V 2 bases and J 4 bases; bases outside gene matches: 4. CDR3 DNA sequence: TGTGCCAGCAGTGAAACAGCGGGGGGCGCAGATACGCAGTATTTT. It encodes CASSETAGGADTQYF.

The chain links TRBV19 to TRBJ1-4; D may be TRBD1 (6 bases). Trimming removed 1 base from V and 7 bases from J, with 22 bases in between. Germline assignment: CDR1 LNHDA and CDR2 SQIVND (reference sequence). The CDR3 is made up of 18 amino acids. The CDR3 region has the DNA TGTGCCAGTAGTATAGGGGCGGGGGCTCCCCTTCCCGGTGAAAAACTGTTTTTT. Translated, it gives CASSIGAGAPLPGEKLFF.

The chain carries TRBV7-2 and TRBJ2-1, with 7 nucleotides matching TRBD2. Germline values: CDR1 SGHTA, CDR2 FQGNSA. V dropped 4 bases and J dropped 4; count of bases not matched to a gene: 10. The CDR3 runs to 16 residues. CDR3 sequence: CASSSSPGGPYNEQFF. CDR3 bases: TGTGCCAGCAGCTCCAGCCCGGGGGGACCTTACAATGAGCAGTTCTTC.

V usage is TRBV18 and J usage is TRBJ1-2; 7 positions match TRBD1. Germline loops: CDR1 KGHSH, CDR2 LQKENI. Trimming removed 0 bases from V and 4 bases from J; junction bases left unmatched: 11. CDR3 length equals 17 residues. The CDR3 coding sequence is TGTGCCAGCTCACCACCGCATAGGGGGCGGATCGGCTATGGCTACACCTTC. This sequence encodes CASSPPHRGRIGYGYTF.

V is TRBV4-2 and J is TRBJ2-2, with a possible D match to TRBD2 (7 bases). The CDR3 runs 14 residues. V was cut by 0 bases and J by 6 bases, with 8 bases left in between. Germline V CDR1 and CDR2: LGHNA, YNFKEQ. The CDR3 DNA sequence: TGTGCCAGCAGCCAAGAAGGGGGGGCCGGGGAGCTGTTTTTT. Translation: CASSQEGGAGELFF.